This TCR beta chain was recorded in a study of blood T cell repertoires in COVID-19. Study in general: Samples representing acute and convalescent COVID-19 were sourced from the United States, Italy and Spain. The analysed material was cDNA or gDNA that came from T cells, B-cell-depleted T cells, or PBMCs.

The ends were cut back, 4 bases at V and 8 bases at J, with 14 bases in the middle. The CDR3 totals 14 residues. CDR1 is SGHTA and CDR2 is FQGTGA in the germline V gene. In the original analysis: Reference gene primer amplification yielded estimated nucleated cell counts. Repertoires were generated with immunoSEQ multiplex PCR, while TCRdb's copy carries only in-frame clones and drops some. V, J and clone size are those of that table, while D and trimming were read from the DNA. The sample yields under 300,000 clones, about four fifths seen once. Sequencing used peripheral blood. This sequence was found in an elderly woman with acute or convalescent COVID-19. The rearrangement uses TRBV7-3 and TRBJ1-4, with a tentative D call TRBD1 (6 bases). DNA of the CDR3: TGTGCCAGCAGCTCGTCGACAGGACGGGAAAAACTGTTTTTT. This sequence encodes CASSSSTGREKLFF.